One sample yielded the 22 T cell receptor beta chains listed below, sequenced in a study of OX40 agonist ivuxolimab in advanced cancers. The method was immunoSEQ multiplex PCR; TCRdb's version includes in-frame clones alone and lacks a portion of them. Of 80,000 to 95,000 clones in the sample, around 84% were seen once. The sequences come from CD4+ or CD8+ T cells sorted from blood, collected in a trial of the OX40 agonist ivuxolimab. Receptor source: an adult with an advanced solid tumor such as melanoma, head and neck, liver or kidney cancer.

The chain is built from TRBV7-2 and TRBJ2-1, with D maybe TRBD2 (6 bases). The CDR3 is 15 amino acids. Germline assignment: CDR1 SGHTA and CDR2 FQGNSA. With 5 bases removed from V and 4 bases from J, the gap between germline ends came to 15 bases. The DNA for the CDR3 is TGTGCCAGCAGCCCGACTAGTTTTACTTACAATGAGCAGTTCTTC. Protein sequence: CASSPTSFTYNEQFF. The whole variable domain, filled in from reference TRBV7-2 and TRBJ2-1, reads GAGVSQSPSNKVTEKGKDVELRCDPISGHTALYWYRQSLGQGLEFLIYFQGNSAPDKSGLPSDRFSAERTGGSVSTLTIQRTQQEDSAVYLCASSPTSFTYNEQFFGPGTRLTVL.

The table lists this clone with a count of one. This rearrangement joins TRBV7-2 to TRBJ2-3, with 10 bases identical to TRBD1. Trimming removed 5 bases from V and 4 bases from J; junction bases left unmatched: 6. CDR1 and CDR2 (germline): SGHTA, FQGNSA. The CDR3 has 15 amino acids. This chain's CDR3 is CASSPGGTGADTQYF. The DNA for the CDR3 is TGTGCCAGCAGCCCAGGCGGGACAGGGGCAGATACGCAGTATTTT.

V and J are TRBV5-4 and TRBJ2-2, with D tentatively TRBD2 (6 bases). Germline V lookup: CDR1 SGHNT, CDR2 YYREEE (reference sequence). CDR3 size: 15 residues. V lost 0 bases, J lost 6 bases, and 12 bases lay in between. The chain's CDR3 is CASSLGLEFAGELFF. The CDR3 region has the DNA TGTGCCAGCAGCTTGGGACTAGAGTTCGCCGGGGAGCTGTTTTTT.

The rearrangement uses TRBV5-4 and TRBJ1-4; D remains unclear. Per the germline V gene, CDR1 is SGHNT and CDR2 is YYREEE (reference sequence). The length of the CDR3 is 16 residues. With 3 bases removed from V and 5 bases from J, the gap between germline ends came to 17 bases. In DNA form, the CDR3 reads TGTGCCAGCAGCTCGGAGTTTGGCGCGTCCAATGAAAAACTGTTTTTT. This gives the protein CASSSEFGASNEKLFF.

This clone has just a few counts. In DNA, the CDR3 is TGTGCCTGGAGTGTATCGGTTAACTATGGCTACACCTTC. Encoded protein: CAWSVSVNYGYTF. The J gene is TRBJ1-2, the V gene TRBV30; no clear D gene. The V end was cut by 0 bases, the J end by 1 base, with 6 bases between. This CDR3 comprises 13 residues. In germline, CDR1 is GTSNPN, CDR2 SVGIG (reference sequence).

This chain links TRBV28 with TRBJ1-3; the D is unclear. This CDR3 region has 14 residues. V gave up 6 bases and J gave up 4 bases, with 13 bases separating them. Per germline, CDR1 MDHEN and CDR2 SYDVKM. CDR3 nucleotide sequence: TGTGCCAGCAGACATCTTGGATCCGGAAACACCATATATTTT. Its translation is CASRHLGSGNTIYF.

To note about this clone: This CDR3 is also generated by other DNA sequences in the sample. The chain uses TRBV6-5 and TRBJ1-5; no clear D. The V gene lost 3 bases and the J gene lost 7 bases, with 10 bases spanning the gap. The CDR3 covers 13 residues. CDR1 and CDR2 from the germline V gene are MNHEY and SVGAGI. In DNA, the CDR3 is TGTGCCAGCAGTTATCGGTTGGACCAGCCCCAGCATTTT. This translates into CASSYRLDQPQHF.

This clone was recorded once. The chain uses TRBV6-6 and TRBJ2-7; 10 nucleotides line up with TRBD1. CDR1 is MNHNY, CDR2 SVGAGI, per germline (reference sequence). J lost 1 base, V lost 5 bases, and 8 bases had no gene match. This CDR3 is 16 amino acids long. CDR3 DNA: TGTGCCAGCAGTCACCTGGACAGGGGGGGGTCCTACGAGCAGTACTTC. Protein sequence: CASSHLDRGGSYEQYF.

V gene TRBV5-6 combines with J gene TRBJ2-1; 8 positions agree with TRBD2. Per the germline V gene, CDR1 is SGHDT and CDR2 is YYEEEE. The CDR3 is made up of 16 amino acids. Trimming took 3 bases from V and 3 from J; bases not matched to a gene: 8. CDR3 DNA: TGTGCCAGCAGCTCGGTTGGGACTAGACACTACAATGAGCAGTTCTTC. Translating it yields CASSSVGTRHYNEQFF. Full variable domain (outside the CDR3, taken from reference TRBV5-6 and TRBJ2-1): DAGVTQSPTHLIKTRGQQVTLRCSPKSGHDTVSWYQQALGQGPQFIFQYYEEEERQRGNFPDRFSGHQFPNYSSELNVNALLLGDSALYLCASSSVGTRHYNEQFFGPGTRLTVL.

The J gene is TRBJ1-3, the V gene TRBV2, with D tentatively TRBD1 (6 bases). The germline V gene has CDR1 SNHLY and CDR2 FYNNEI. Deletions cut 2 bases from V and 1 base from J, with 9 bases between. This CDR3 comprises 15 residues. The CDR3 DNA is TGTGCCAGCAGTGAAAACAGGGATTCTGGAAACACCATATATTTT. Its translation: CASSENRDSGNTIYF.

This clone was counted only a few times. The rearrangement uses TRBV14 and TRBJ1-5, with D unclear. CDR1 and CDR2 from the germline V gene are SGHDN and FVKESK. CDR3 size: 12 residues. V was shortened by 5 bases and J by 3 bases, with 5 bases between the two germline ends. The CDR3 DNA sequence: TGTGCCAGCAGCAACCACAATCAGCCCCAGCATTTT. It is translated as CASSNHNQPQHF.

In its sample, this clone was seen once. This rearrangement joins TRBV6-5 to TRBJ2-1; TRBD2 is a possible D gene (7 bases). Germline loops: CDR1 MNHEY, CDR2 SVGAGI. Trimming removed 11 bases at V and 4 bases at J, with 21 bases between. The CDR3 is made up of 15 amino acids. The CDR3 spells CASGGGAGKYNEQFF. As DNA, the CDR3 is TGTGCCTCCGGAGGGGGGGCGGGGAAATACAATGAGCAGTTCTTC.

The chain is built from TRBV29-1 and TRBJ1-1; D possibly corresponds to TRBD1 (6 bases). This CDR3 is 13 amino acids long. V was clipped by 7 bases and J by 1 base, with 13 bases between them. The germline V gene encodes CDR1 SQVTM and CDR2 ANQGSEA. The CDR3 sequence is CSAWQGPNTEAFF. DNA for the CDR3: TGCAGCGCCTGGCAGGGGCCGAACACTGAAGCTTTCTTT.

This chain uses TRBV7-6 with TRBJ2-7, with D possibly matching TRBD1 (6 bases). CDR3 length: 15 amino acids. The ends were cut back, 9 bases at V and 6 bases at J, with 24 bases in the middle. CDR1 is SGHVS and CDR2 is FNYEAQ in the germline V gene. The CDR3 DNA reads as TGTGCCAGTGCTACCCTCGCGAGGGGGTTCGGCGAGCAGTACTTC. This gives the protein CASATLARGFGEQYF.

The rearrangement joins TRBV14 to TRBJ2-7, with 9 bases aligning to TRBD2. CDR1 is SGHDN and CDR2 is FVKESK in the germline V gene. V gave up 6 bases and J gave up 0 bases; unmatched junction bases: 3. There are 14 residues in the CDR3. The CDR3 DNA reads TGTGCCAGCAGGGCGACTAGCGGCTCCTACGAGCAGTACTTC. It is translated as CASRATSGSYEQYF.

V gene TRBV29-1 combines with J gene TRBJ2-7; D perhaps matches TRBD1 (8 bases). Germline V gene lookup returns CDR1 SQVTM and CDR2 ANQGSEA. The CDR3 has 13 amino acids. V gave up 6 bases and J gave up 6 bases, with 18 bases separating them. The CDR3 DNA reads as TGCAGCGTCTCAGGACAGGGAGGGGGCGAGCAGTACTTC. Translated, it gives CSVSGQGGGEQYF.

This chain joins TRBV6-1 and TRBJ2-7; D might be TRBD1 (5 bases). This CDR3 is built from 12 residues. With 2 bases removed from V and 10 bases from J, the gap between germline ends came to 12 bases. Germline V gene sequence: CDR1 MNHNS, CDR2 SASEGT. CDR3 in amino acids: CASSEIQGEQYF. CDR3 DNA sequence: TGTGCCAGCAGTGAAATCCAGGGTGAACAGTACTTC.

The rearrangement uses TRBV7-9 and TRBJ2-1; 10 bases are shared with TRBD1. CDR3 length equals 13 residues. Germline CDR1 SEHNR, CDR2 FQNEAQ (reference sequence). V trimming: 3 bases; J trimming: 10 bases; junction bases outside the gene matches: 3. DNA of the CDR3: TGTGCCAGCAGCTTGGACAGGGGGTCGGAGCAGTTCTTC. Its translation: CASSLDRGSEQFF.

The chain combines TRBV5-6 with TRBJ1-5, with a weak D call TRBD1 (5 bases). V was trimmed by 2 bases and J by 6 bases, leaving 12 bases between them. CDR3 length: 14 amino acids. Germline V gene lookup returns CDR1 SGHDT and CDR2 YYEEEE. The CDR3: CASSFSGGIQPQHF. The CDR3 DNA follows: TGTGCCAGCAGCTTTTCGGGGGGGATTCAGCCCCAGCATTTT.

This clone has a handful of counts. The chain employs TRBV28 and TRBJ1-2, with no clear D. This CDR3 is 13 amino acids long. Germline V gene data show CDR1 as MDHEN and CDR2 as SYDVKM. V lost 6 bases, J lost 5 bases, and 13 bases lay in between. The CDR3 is CASSGSLGYGYTF. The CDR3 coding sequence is TGTGCCAGCAGCGGTTCTCTGGGATATGGCTACACCTTC.

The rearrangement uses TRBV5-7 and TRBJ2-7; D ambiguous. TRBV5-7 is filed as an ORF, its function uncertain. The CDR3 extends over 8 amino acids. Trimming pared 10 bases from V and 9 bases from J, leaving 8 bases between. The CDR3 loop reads CALRLQYF. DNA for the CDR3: TGTGCCTTACGGCTGCAGTACTTC.

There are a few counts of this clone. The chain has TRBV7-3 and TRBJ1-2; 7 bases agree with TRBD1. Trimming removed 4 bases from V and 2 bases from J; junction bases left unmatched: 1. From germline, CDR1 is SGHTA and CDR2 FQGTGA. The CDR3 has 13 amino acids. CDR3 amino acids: CASSSGQNYGYTF. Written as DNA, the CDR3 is TGTGCCAGCAGCTCGGGACAGAACTATGGCTACACCTTC.